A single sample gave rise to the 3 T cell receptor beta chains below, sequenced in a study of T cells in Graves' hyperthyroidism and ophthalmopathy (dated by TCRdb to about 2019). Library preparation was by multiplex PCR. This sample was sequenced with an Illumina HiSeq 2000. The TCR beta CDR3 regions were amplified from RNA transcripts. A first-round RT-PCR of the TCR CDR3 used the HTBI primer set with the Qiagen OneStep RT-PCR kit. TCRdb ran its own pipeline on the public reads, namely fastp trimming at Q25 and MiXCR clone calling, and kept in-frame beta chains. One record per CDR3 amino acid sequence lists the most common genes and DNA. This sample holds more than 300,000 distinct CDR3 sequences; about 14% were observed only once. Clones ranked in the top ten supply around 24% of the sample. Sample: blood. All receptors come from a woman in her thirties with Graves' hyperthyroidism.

The CDR3 bases are TGTGCCAGCAGTGCCACGGGACTCAATGAAGCTTTCTTT. Translating gives CASSATGLNEAFF. This chain connects TRBV6-1 to TRBJ1-1; D is possibly TRBD1 (5 bases). CDR1 is MNHNS and CDR2 is SASEGT in the germline V gene. Trimming took off 4 bases at V and 7 bases at J, with 13 bases between the two ends. The CDR3 length is 13 residues.

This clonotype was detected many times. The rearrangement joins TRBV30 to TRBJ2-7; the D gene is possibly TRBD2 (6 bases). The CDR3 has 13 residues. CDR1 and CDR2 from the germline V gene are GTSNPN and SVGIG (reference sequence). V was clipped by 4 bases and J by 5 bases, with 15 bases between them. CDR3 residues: CAWKDGSRDEQYF. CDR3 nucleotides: TGTGCCTGGAAGGACGGGAGTCGCGACGAGCAGTACTTC.

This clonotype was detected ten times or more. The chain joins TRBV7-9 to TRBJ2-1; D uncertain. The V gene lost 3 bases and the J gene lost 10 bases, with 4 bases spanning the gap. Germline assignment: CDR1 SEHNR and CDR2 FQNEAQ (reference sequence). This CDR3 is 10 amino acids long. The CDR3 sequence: CASSLEEQFF. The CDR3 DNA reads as TGTGCCAGCAGCTTGGAGGAGCAGTTCTTC.